Listed below are T cell receptor beta chains from one sample, sequenced in a study of cytomegalovirus exposure and HLA in healthy donors. Only in-frame clones appear in the TCRdb table, and some are missing; sequencing was by immunoSEQ multiplex PCR. The data hold roughly 190,000 clones, with roughly 86% observed a single time. The sample comprised PBMCs. Receptors were obtained from a man aged 25 to 40 in good health and CMV-seropositive. CDR3s include the opening cysteine and the closing phenylalanine or tryptophan. Each record gives: D gene, J gene, clone size, V gene, CDR3 protein, CDR3 DNA. The D gene is left open where the match is weak. Rows may omit the clone size; those that give it use once, few, many or a size class.

>NA|TRBJ1-5|once|TRBV5-6
CASSLQLNQPQHF
TGTGCCAGCAGCTTGCAGTTAAATCAGCCCCAGCATTTT
>NA|TRBJ1-2|NA|TRBV2
CASSDRFNYGYTF
TGTGCCAGCAGTGACAGGTTCAACTATGGCTACACCTTC
>TRBD1|TRBJ1-1|NA|TRBV27
CASILRQGENTEAFF
TGTGCCAGCATCTTAAGACAGGGGGAGAACACTGAAGCTTTCTTT
>NA|TRBJ2-1|few|TRBV19
CASSIGAGYNEQFF
TGTGCCAGTAGTATCGGGGCAGGCTACAATGAGCAGTTCTTC
>NA|TRBJ2-3|NA|TRBV27
CASSLSQGTDTQYF
TGTGCCAGCAGTTTGTCACAGGGTACAGATACGCAGTATTTT
>NA|TRBJ1-6|NA|TRBV29-1
CSVGVDGDSPLHF
TGCAGCGTTGGCGTCGACGGGGATTCACCCCTCCACTTT
>NA|TRBJ2-3|NA|TRBV6-5
CASSPVARTDTQYF
TGTGCCAGCAGCCCCGTAGCGCGGACAGATACGCAGTATTTT
>NA|TRBJ2-7|NA|TRBV11-1
CASSFSDAGYEQYF
TGTGCCAGCAGCTTTTCAGACGCGGGGTACGAGCAGTACTTC
>TRBD1|TRBJ2-3|NA|TRBV5-1
CASSLGQGSTDTQYF
TGCGCCAGCAGCTTGGGACAGGGGAGCACAGATACGCAGTATTTT
>NA|TRBJ2-7|NA|TRBV4-1
CASSRGPISYEQYF
TGCGCCAGCAGCCGAGGACCGATCTCCTACGAGCAGTACTTC
>NA|TRBJ2-7|NA|TRBV15
CATSRERTPLEQYF
TGTGCCACCAGCAGAGAGAGGACCCCTCTCGAGCAGTACTTC
>NA|TRBJ2-7|NA|TRBV27
CASSLLPGASYEQYF
TGTGCCAGCAGTTTATTACCGGGGGCCTCCTACGAGCAGTACTTC
>NA|TRBJ2-3|NA|TRBV19
CASSSRGSGTDTQYF
TGTGCCAGTAGTTCCAGGGGTAGCGGTACAGATACGCAGTATTTT
>NA|TRBJ1-2|NA|TRBV19
CASSIRMGAGGYTF
TGTGCCAGTAGTATCAGGATGGGAGCCGGTGGCTACACCTTC
>NA|TRBJ2-7|NA|TRBV5-1
CASSLRDNPYEQYF
TGCGCCAGCAGCTTGCGAGACAACCCCTACGAGCAGTACTTC
>TRBD1|TRBJ1-2|NA|TRBV5-1
CASSPGGGLNYGYTF
TGCGCCAGCAGCCCAGGGGGGGGGCTTAACTATGGCTACACCTTC
>NA|TRBJ1-1|NA|TRBV6-5
CASSYEGYRPNTEAFF
TGTGCCAGCAGTTACGAGGGGTACAGGCCCAACACTGAAGCTTTCTTT